This T cell receptor beta chain was captured in a study of T cell repertoires in cytomegalovirus infection. Study context: Public TCR beta signatures marked donors with CMV infection and the matching HLA. Findings and limits, study-wide: The study found HLA-C-restricted CMV-specific TCR beta clonotypes dominating the ex vivo response. Carriage of CMV together with the relevant HLA was identifiable through cumulative public TCR beta family frequency.

This clonotype has just a few counts. Its matching antigen is unknown. Per germline, CDR1 SGHDT and CDR2 YYEEEE. With 0 bases removed from V and 4 bases from J, the gap between germline ends came to 23 bases. The CDR3 is 18 residues long. TCRdb reanalysed the reads using MiXCR and keeps one entry per CDR3 protein. The sample carries around 530,000 distinct CDR3 sequences, about 15% recorded once. This chain uses TRBV5-6 with TRBJ2-7; D possibly corresponds to TRBD1 (6 bases). The receptor comes from a human donor in good health (CMV status not recorded). Some clones in this sample may be carry-over from other donors' samples. The sequencing input was CD8+ T cells from PBMCs. This CDR3 reads CASSLATPTGWGFYEQYF. The CDR3 DNA follows: TGTGCCAGCAGCTTGGCTACCCCTACAGGGTGGGGGTTTTACGAGCAGTACTTC.